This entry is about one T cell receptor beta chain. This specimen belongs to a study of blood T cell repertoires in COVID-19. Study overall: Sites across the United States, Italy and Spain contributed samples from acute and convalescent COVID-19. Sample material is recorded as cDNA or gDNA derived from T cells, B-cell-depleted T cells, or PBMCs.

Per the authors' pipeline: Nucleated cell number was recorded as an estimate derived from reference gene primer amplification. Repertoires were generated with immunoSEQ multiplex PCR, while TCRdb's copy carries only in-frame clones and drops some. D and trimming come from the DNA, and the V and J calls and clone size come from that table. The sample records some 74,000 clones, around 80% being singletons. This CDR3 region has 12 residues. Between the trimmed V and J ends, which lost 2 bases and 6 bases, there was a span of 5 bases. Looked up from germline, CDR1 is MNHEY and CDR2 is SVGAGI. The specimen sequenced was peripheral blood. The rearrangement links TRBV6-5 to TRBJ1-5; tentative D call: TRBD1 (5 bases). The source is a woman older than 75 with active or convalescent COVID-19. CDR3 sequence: CASSYDSQPQHF. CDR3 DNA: TGTGCCAGCAGTTACGACAGTCAGCCCCAGCATTTT.